A few counts support the clone carrying this T cell receptor (beta chain). This entry belongs to a study of shared clonotypes between healthy human individuals. Profiling relied on immunoSEQ multiplex PCR, and the TCRdb table lists in-frame clones only, not all of them. The sample yields about 510,000 clones, 79% seen once. Trimming took off 7 bases at V and 0 bases at J, with 13 bases between the two ends. Germline loops: CDR1 SNHLY, CDR2 FYNNEI. The CDR3 totals 14 residues. Sample: PBMCs. The rearrangement joins TRBV2 to TRBJ2-7; D remains unclear. This clonotype originated in a woman in her forties in good health. Some clones in this sample may be carry-over from other donors' samples. In DNA form, the CDR3 reads TGTGCCAGCATCTACGCCCGCAGCTCCTACGAGCAGTACTTC. Translating it yields CASIYARSSYEQYF.